This T cell receptor (beta chain) came from a study of blood T cell repertoires in COVID-19. On the study more broadly: PBMCs, B-cell-depleted T cells, or T cells were the source of the cDNA or gDNA that made up the material.

Source study methods: Counts of nucleated cells, estimated from reference gene primer amplification, were obtained. TCRdb's table, derived via immunoSEQ multiplex PCR, lists solely in-frame clones and lacks some. For V, J and clone size, that table is used; D and trimming come from the DNA. The sample includes approximately 210,000 clones, around four fifths of them seen just once. The germline V gene has CDR1 SGDLS and CDR2 YYNGEE. Trimming pared 0 bases from V and 0 bases from J, leaving 7 bases between. The CDR3 runs 14 residues. V gene TRBV9 combines with J gene TRBJ2-7; the D is unclear. The sequenced sample consisted of peripheral blood. The clonotype comes from a middle-aged woman with active or convalescent COVID-19. CDR3 bases: TGTGCCAGCAGCGTAGGGCAGAACTCCTACGAGCAGTACTTC. This sequence encodes CASSVGQNSYEQYF.